This TCR beta chain was captured by sequencing in a study of CD8 T cells in ankylosing spondylitis (dated by TCRdb to 2015 to 2018). A note on the overall study: The study set out to find disease-linked TCR variants by profiling T cell receptor beta repertoires in ankylosing spondylitis patients and healthy donors. Samples of peripheral blood were taken, and for ankylosing spondylitis patients, synovial fluid was collected as well. The whole study cohort included 108 healthy donors and under 30 ankylosing spondylitis patients. Overall study results and their limits: Some motif variants had previously been reported in the synovial fluid and blood of reactive arthritis patients, which suggests shared mechanisms of disease initiation. A TCR beta motif made up of several highly homologous amino acid variants appeared to be characteristic of blood from ankylosing spondylitis patients. The disease-linked clones showed a CD8+ phenotype and occurred at relatively low frequencies in peripheral blood. The disease-linked clones were reported as significantly enriched in matched synovial fluid samples from ankylosing spondylitis patients.

A remark on this clonotype: Which antigen it targets is not known. Base qualities are not recorded, but no much larger clone differs from it by a single base.

Sequenced using an Illumina HiSeq 2500. TCR beta libraries were prepared by quantitative 5'-RACE with molecular barcodes. The study's processing was this. To identify disease-linked TCR variants, a new computational method was used, one built on a probabilistic model of VDJ rearrangement. TCRdb applied fastp at Q25 and MiXCR to the public reads, then kept only in-frame beta chains. Rows with a matching CDR3 protein are joined into one entry that keeps the most common DNA and genes. The V and J calls here are based on TCRdb, not the publication. This sample holds around 390,000 distinct CDR3 sequences; around 24% were observed only once. The top ten clonotypes cover about 17% of the sample. Trimming accounts for 1 base at V and 4 bases at J, while the number of junction bases matched to no gene is 2. The CDR3 holds 14 amino acids from the cysteine to the phenylalanine. Solely the CDR3 DNA is kept, with 42 bases framed from the first base. In the germline V gene, CDR1 corresponds to SGHRS and CDR2 to YFSETQ.

The sequence is built from TRBV5-1 and TRBJ2-7; TRBD2 agrees with 10 junctional bases. This clonotype was obtained from a male donor with ankylosing spondylitis. Sequencing input: blood, either unsorted or a sorted T cell fraction (not recorded which). The bases are TGCGCCAGCAGCTTGCAGCGGGAGGGATACGAGCAGTACTTC. Translated, it gives CASSLQREGYEQYF.